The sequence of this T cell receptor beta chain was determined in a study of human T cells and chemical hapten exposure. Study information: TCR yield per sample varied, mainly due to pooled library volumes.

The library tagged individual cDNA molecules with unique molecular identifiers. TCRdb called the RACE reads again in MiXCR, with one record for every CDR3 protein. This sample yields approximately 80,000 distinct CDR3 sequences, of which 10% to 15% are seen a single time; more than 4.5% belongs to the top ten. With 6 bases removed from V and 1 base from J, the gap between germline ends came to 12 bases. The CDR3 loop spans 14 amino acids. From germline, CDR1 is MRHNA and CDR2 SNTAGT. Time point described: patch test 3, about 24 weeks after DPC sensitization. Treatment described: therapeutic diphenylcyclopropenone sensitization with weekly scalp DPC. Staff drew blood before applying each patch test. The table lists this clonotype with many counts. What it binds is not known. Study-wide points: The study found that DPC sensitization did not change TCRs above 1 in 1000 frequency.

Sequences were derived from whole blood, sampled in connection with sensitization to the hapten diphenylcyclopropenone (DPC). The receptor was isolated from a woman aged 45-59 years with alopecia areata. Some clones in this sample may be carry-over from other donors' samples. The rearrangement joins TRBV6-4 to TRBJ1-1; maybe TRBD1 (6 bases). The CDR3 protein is CASRQGTQNTEAFF. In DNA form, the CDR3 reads TGTGCCAGCAGACAGGGAACTCAGAACACTGAAGCTTTCTTT.